The present T cell receptor (beta chain) was sequenced within a study of T cells in Graves' hyperthyroidism and ophthalmopathy. TCR beta CDR3 region amplification was performed from RNA transcripts. HTBI primers were employed in a first-round RT-PCR of the TCR CDR3. TCRdb re-called the multiplex PCR reads with MiXCR, one entry per CDR3 protein. The table has around 600,000 distinct CDR3 sequences, approximately 16% seen once; the top ten hold around 3.3%. The J segment lost 4 bases and the V segment lost 5 bases, leaving 7 bases of the junction unmatched. The CDR3 totals 16 residues. CDR1 LNHDA and CDR2 SQIVND come from the germline V gene (reference sequence). Comment on this clonotype: The antigen remains undetermined.

Study-level findings and limits: Clonotypes that were expanded in thyroid above 0.001 mostly appeared in blood too.

Clinical Activity Scores of at least 3, NOSPECS grades of at least 4 and durations under 3 months characterized ophthalmopathy patients. The receptor was isolated from a woman aged 40 to 50 with Graves' ophthalmopathy. The source material was blood. V is TRBV19 and J is TRBJ2-2; 10 nucleotides match TRBD2. CDR3 amino acids: CASSVHSGGTTGELFF. CDR3 in DNA: TGTGCCAGTAGTGTTCATAGCGGGGGGACCACCGGGGAGCTGTTTTTT.